These 13 T cell receptor beta chains share one sample of origin, sequenced in a study of cytomegalovirus exposure and HLA in healthy donors. Assay: immunoSEQ multiplex PCR; the TCRdb copy retains only in-frame clones and omits some. In the table there are 55,000 to 75,000 clones, approximately 95% of which are singletons. Sample: PBMCs. The receptors were gathered from a woman aged 18-29 years in good health and CMV-seronegative.

This chain links TRBV18 with TRBJ1-1; 8 bases map to TRBD1. CDR1 and CDR2 from the germline V gene are KGHSH and LQKENI. The CDR3 loop spans 16 amino acids. Trimming took 5 bases from V and 1 from J; bases not matched to a gene: 9. CDR3 sequence reads: CASSLGTGSTNTEAFF. DNA for the CDR3: TGTGCCAGCTCATTGGGGACAGGCTCGACGAACACTGAAGCTTTCTTT.

V gene TRBV18 combines with J gene TRBJ2-2; weak D call: TRBD2 (8 bases). The CDR3 length is 17 residues. Per germline, CDR1 KGHSH and CDR2 LQKENI. The ends were cut back, 2 bases at V and 0 bases at J, with 13 bases in the middle. CDR3 protein: CASSPGGGTANTGELFF. Written as DNA, the CDR3 is TGTGCCAGCTCACCAGGCGGGGGGACAGCGAACACCGGGGAGCTGTTTTTT.

In its sample, this clone was seen once. This chain joins TRBV29-1 and TRBJ2-7, with 7 bases aligning to TRBD1. The CDR3 contains 11 residues. Germline V lookup: CDR1 SQVTM, CDR2 ANQGSEA. The trim removed 6 bases at V and 3 bases at J, leaving 2 bases unmatched. The CDR3 is CSVRDSYEQYF. CDR3 nucleotide sequence: TGCAGCGTCCGGGACAGCTACGAGCAGTACTTC.

V gene TRBV6-1 combines with J gene TRBJ1-5; no clear D gene. This CDR3 comprises 15 residues. Germline-derived CDR1 and CDR2 are MNHNS and SASEGT. V dropped 2 bases and J dropped 3 bases, with 11 bases sitting between them. CDR3 sequence (DNA): TGTGCCAGCAGTGAAAGGAGGCCAGACAATCAGCCCCAGCATTTT. Translated: CASSERRPDNQPQHF.

This chain's CDR3 is CASSPDSWGPNQPQHF. CDR3 in DNA: TGTGCCAGCAGTCCAGACAGTTGGGGGCCCAATCAGCCCCAGCATTTT. J is TRBJ1-5 and V is TRBV27; D might be TRBD1 (6 bases). Trimming removed 5 bases from V and 3 bases from J, with 17 bases in between. This CDR3 region has 16 residues. Germline lookup yields CDR1 MNHEY and CDR2 SMNVEV (reference sequence).

The V and J genes are TRBV15 and TRBJ1-4; tentative D call: TRBD1 (5 bases). Germline CDR1 and CDR2: LNHNV and YYDKDF (reference sequence). This CDR3 has 15 residues. Trimming cost V 1 base and J 8 bases, with 14 bases left between them. CDR3 residues: CATSRGFDSGEKLFF. As DNA, the CDR3 is TGTGCCACCAGCAGAGGTTTTGACAGTGGCGAAAAACTGTTTTTT. Drawing the rest from reference TRBV15 and TRBJ1-4, the complete variable domain is DAMVIQNPRYQVTQFGKPVTLSCSQTLNHNVMYWYQQKSSQAPKLLFHYYDKDFNNEADTPDNFQSRRPNTSFCFLDIRSPGLGDTAMYLCATSRGFDSGEKLFFGSGTQLSVL.

This chain joins TRBV27 and TRBJ2-3, with unresolved D. There are 15 residues in the CDR3. The germline gives CDR1 MNHEY, CDR2 SMNVEV (reference sequence). V lost 0 bases and J lost 6, with 13 bases in between. The CDR3 reads CASSLSPPDLDTQYF. The DNA of the CDR3 is TGTGCCAGCAGTTTATCGCCCCCAGATTTGGATACGCAGTATTTT.

The CDR3 DNA reads as TGTGCCAGCAGCTACAGGACAGGGGGGACAGATACGCAGTATTTT. Translating gives CASSYRTGGTDTQYF. The V gene is TRBV5-5, the J gene TRBJ2-3, with 10 positions matching TRBD1. V gave up 3 bases and J gave up 3 bases; unmatched junction bases: 4. CDR1 is SGHKS and CDR2 is YYEKEE in the germline V gene (reference sequence). CDR3 length: 15 amino acids.

This chain uses TRBV10-3 with TRBJ2-1; 9 bases fit TRBD1. The germline CDR1 and CDR2 sequences are ENHRY and SYGVKD. J was trimmed by 4 bases and V by 6 bases; bases with no gene match: 4. CDR3 size: 14 residues. The chain's CDR3 is CAISLTGGYNEQFF. In DNA, the CDR3 is TGTGCCATCAGCCTGACAGGGGGGTACAATGAGCAGTTCTTC.

The rearrangement links TRBV28 to TRBJ2-2, with 7 bases lining up with TRBD1. Trimming removed 3 bases from V and 4 bases from J; junction bases left unmatched: 5. Germline V CDR1 and CDR2: MDHEN, SYDVKM. The CDR3 is 15 residues long. CDR3 sequence: CASSFPTGATGELFF. The CDR3 nucleotides read TGTGCCAGCAGTTTCCCAACAGGGGCCACCGGGGAGCTGTTTTTT. The whole variable domain, filled in from reference TRBV28 and TRBJ2-2, reads DVKVTQSSRYLVKRTGEKVFLECVQDMDHENMFWYRQDPGLGLRLIYFSYDVKMKEKGDIPEGYSVSREKKERFSLILESASTNQTSMYLCASSFPTGATGELFFGEGSRLTVL.

The CDR3: CASNHPGVEEKLFF. For the CDR3, the DNA is TGTGCCAGCAACCACCCGGGGGTGGAGGAAAAACTGTTTTTT. This rearrangement joins TRBV11-2 to TRBJ1-4; D may be TRBD1 (5 bases). From germline, CDR1 is SGHAT and CDR2 FQNNGV. The length of the CDR3 is 14 residues. The V end lost 7 bases, the J end lost 8 bases, and 17 bases lay between the germline ends. Combining the CDR3 with reference TRBV11-2 and TRBJ1-4 gives the whole variable domain EAGVAQSPRYKIIEKRQSVAFWCNPISGHATLYWYQQILGQGPKLLIQFQNNGVVDDSQLPKDRFSAERLKGVDSTLKIQPAKLEDSAVYLCASNHPGVEEKLFFGSGTQLSVL.

The rearrangement uses TRBV29-1 and TRBJ2-5, with 11 bases that match TRBD2. Losses at the gene ends were 7 bases for V and 6 bases for J; bases not matched to a gene: 10. The V gene's germline CDR1 is SQVTM and CDR2 ANQGSEA. The CDR3 consists of 14 residues. The CDR3 region is CSANLAGGGKTQYF. CDR3 bases: TGCAGCGCCAACCTAGCGGGGGGCGGGAAGACCCAGTACTTC.

This clone appeared once. The chain is built from TRBV7-9 and TRBJ1-2, with 8 nucleotides matching TRBD1. Germline CDR1 and CDR2: SEHNR and FQNEAQ (reference sequence). V lost 2 bases to trimming and J lost 4 bases; unmatched junction nucleotides: 12. The CDR3 sequence is 17 residues long. The CDR3 coding sequence is TGTGCCAGCAGCTTACCCCTGGGACAGGCTGGGGCCTATGGCTACACCTTC. It yields the protein CASSLPLGQAGAYGYTF.